The rows below give T cell receptor beta chains drawn from one sample of a study of control samples from healthy donors and cancer patients. The data were produced by immunoSEQ multiplex PCR, yet TCRdb's version contains in-frame clones alone and is incomplete. Found here are tens of thousands of clones, roughly 93% of them singletons; the top ten hold 13%. Sequencing was carried out using PBMCs. Receptors were obtained from a man aged 50 or older with lung cancer. CDR3s include the opening cysteine and the closing phenylalanine or tryptophan. The D gene is left open where the match is weak. Rows may omit the clone size; those that give it use once, few, many or a size class.

abundance: NA
j_gene: TRBJ1-1
d_gene: NA
v_gene: TRBV20-1
CDR3nt: TGCAGTGGCCAGGACAGCTGGCGAGCTTTCTTT
CDR3aa: CSGQDSWRAFF

abundance: NA
j_gene: TRBJ2-3
d_gene: NA
v_gene: TRBV6-4
CDR3nt: TGTGCCAGCAGGGAGACAACCCGCACAGATACGCAGTATTTT
CDR3aa: CASRETTRTDTQYF

abundance: NA
j_gene: TRBJ2-1
d_gene: TRBD2
v_gene: TRBV11-2
CDR3nt: TGTGCCAGCAGCCCCCGGGTGTTAGCGGGGGCGAACAATGAGCAGTTCTTC
CDR3aa: CASSPRVLAGANNEQFF

abundance: NA
j_gene: TRBJ2-4
d_gene: NA
v_gene: TRBV30
CDR3nt: TGTGCCTGGAGTAGCCCGAGGGTGGCCAAAAACATTCAGTACTTC
CDR3aa: CAWSSPRVAKNIQYF

abundance: few
j_gene: TRBJ1-3
d_gene: NA
v_gene: TRBV28
CDR3nt: TGTGCCAGCAGCGGGGTTGGAAACACCATATATTTT
CDR3aa: CASSGVGNTIYF

abundance: NA
j_gene: TRBJ1-2
d_gene: NA
v_gene: TRBV3-1/TRBV3-2
CDR3nt: TGTGCCAGCAGCTATCCGGGACTTACAAACTATGGCTACACCTTC
CDR3aa: CASSYPGLTNYGYTF

abundance: NA
j_gene: TRBJ1-4
d_gene: NA
v_gene: TRBV28
CDR3nt: TGTGCCAGCAGTCTGACGGAGGGGGGTAATGAAAAACTGTTTTTT
CDR3aa: CASSLTEGGNEKLFF

abundance: once
j_gene: TRBJ1-6
d_gene: TRBD1
v_gene: TRBV5-8
CDR3nt: TGTGCCAGCAGCTTGGGGACAGGACGGAATTCACCCCTCCACTTT
CDR3aa: CASSLGTGRNSPLHF

abundance: NA
j_gene: TRBJ1-1
d_gene: NA
v_gene: TRBV6-6
CDR3nt: TGTGCCAGCAGTTACTCGTACGGGAACACTGAAGCTTTCTTT
CDR3aa: CASSYSYGNTEAFF

abundance: NA
j_gene: TRBJ2-5
d_gene: TRBD1
v_gene: TRBV19
CDR3nt: TGTGCCAGTAGTAGTTGGACAGGGGAAGAGACCCAGTACTTC
CDR3aa: CASSSWTGEETQYF

abundance: NA
j_gene: TRBJ2-3
d_gene: NA
v_gene: TRBV7-2
CDR3nt: TGTGCCAGCAGCTTAGATCCTTCTTCTACGCAGTATTTT
CDR3aa: CASSLDPSSTQYF